The source of this T cell receptor beta chain is a study of T cells after yellow fever vaccination. Study-wide findings and caveats: Sorted repertoires could include abundant contaminating clonotypes from bulk cells.

Germline V CDR1 and CDR2: KGHSH, LQKENI. V lost 0 bases to trimming and J lost 4 bases, with 10 bases between them. The CDR3 extends over 14 amino acids. On this clonotype itself: The target antigen is unknown.

From the 5' RACE reads, TCRdb called clonotypes with MiXCR, one entry per CDR3 protein. The data contain a few hundred thousand distinct CDR3 sequences, approximately 19% of them singletons. The chain combines TRBV18 with TRBJ2-7; D tentatively reads TRBD1 or TRBD2 (5 bases each). The sequencing here drew on PBMCs, taken before the yellow fever booster vaccination. This TCR was sampled from a man younger than 30 who received the YFV17D yellow fever vaccine. CDR3 sequence reads: CASSPPSGPYEQYF. CDR3 DNA: TGTGCCAGCTCACCACCGTCGGGGCCTTACGAGCAGTACTTC.